The 29 T cell receptor beta chains below all came from one sample that was sequenced in a study of OX40 agonist ivuxolimab in advanced cancers. Clones were read by immunoSEQ multiplex PCR, and TCRdb kept only the in-frame ones, dropping some. The sample has 30,000 to 40,000 clones, about 93% seen once. Sample: CD4+ or CD8+ T cells sorted from blood, taken in a trial of the OX40 agonist ivuxolimab. The receptors originated from an adult with an advanced solid tumor such as melanoma, head and neck, liver or kidney cancer.

The gene calls are TRBV4-1 and TRBJ2-4; 8 positions agree with TRBD2. CDR1 is MGHRA, CDR2 YSYEKL, per germline. V dropped 1 base and J dropped 1; count of bases not matched to a gene: 3. The CDR3 runs to 16 residues. The CDR3 coding sequence is TGCGCCAGCAGCCAAGGGACTAGCTCGGCCAAAAACATTCAGTACTTC. This gives the protein CASSQGTSSAKNIQYF.

This chain connects TRBV10-1 to TRBJ1-1; D is unclear. This CDR3 contains 13 residues. Deletions cut 2 bases from V and 4 bases from J, with 8 bases between. Germline V gene data show CDR1 as WNHNN and CDR2 as SYGVQD (reference sequence). CDR3 region: CASSERGSTEAFF. For the CDR3, the DNA is TGCGCCAGCAGTGAGCGGGGATCCACTGAAGCTTTCTTT.

The chain couples TRBV7-3 to TRBJ2-1; 9 bases fit TRBD2. V was pared by 2 bases and J by 6 bases, with 8 bases of the junction left unmatched. Looked up from germline, CDR1 is SGHTA and CDR2 is FQGTGA. The CDR3 contains 16 residues. CDR3 sequence (DNA): TGTGCCAGCAGCTTACTTGCTAGCGGGACCTCCAATGAGCAGTTCTTC. This codes for CASSLLASGTSNEQFF. The whole variable domain, filled in from reference TRBV7-3 and TRBJ2-1, reads GAGVSQTPSNKVTEKGKYVELRCDPISGHTALYWYRQSLGQGPEFLIYFQGTGAADDSGLPNDRFFAVRPEGSVSTLKIQRTERGDSAVYLCASSLLASGTSNEQFFGPGTRLTVL.

V usage is TRBV6-5 and J usage is TRBJ2-1, with D possibly TRBD1 on 6 matching bases. V gave up 7 bases and J gave up 6 bases, with 13 bases separating them. CDR3 length: 13 amino acids. From germline, CDR1 is MNHEY and CDR2 SVGAGI. CDR3 nucleotides: TGTGCCAGCAACCCCGGCAGGGGCAATGAGCAGTTCTTC. It codes for CASNPGRGNEQFF.

The chain employs TRBV2 and TRBJ2-3, with TRBD2 matching 8 bases. V shed 5 bases and J 2 bases; nucleotides not matched to a gene: 6. Germline values: CDR1 SNHLY, CDR2 FYNNEI. The CDR3 sequence is 15 residues long. The CDR3 sequence: CASSSGSWITDTQYF. CDR3 in DNA: TGTGCCAGCAGTAGCGGGAGTTGGATCACAGATACGCAGTATTTT.

In its sample, this clone was seen once. The chain employs TRBV5-1 and TRBJ2-3, with D perhaps matching TRBD1 or TRBD2 (5 bases each). Trimming pared 4 bases from V and 0 bases from J, leaving 9 bases between. The germline V gene has CDR1 SGHRS and CDR2 YFSETQ. This CDR3 is built from 14 residues. The CDR3 sequence: CASSIRDSTDTQYF. CDR3 nucleotide sequence: TGCGCCAGCAGCATCCGGGACAGCACAGATACGCAGTATTTT.

The chain recombines TRBV11-2 with TRBJ2-5; 14 bases match TRBD2. This CDR3 is built from 18 residues. The germline V gene encodes CDR1 SGHAT and CDR2 FQNNGV. J gave up 1 base and V 0 bases, and 4 bases lay outside the gene matches. The CDR3 reads CASSLEGLAGVLQETQYF. In DNA form, the CDR3 reads TGTGCCAGCAGCTTAGAGGGACTAGCGGGAGTGCTCCAAGAGACCCAGTACTTC.

J is TRBJ1-1 and V is TRBV18; D is unresolved. The V end lost 2 bases, the J end lost 3 bases, and 13 bases lay between the germline ends. Germline V gene data show CDR1 as KGHSH and CDR2 as LQKENI. The CDR3 runs to 15 residues. For the CDR3, the DNA is TGTGCCAGCTCACCAGGAGGTCAGGACTACACTGAAGCTTTCTTT. Its protein is CASSPGGQDYTEAFF.

J is TRBJ1-3 and V is TRBV11-2; D not certain. Germline CDR1 is SGHAT and CDR2 is FQNNGV. Trimming cost V 0 bases and J 0 bases, with 3 bases left between them. This CDR3 has 14 residues. The CDR3 DNA sequence: TGTGCCAGCAGCTTAGAGAGCTCTGGAAACACCATATATTTT. Its protein product is CASSLESSGNTIYF.

This sequence joins TRBV2 and TRBJ1-2; D is ambiguous. The CDR3 is 15 residues long. Germline V gene lookup returns CDR1 SNHLY and CDR2 FYNNEI. V lost 6 bases to trimming and J lost 0 bases, with 14 bases between them. CDR3 DNA sequence: TGTGCCAGCAGATCCGGGAGTAACTCTAACTATGGCTACACCTTC. Its translation: CASRSGSNSNYGYTF.

The chain couples TRBV2 to TRBJ1-2; perhaps TRBD1 as D (5 bases). V lost 1 base to trimming and J lost 3 bases, with 15 bases between them. Germline V gene lookup returns CDR1 SNHLY and CDR2 FYNNEI. This CDR3 has 16 residues. CDR3 bases: TGTGCCAGCAGTGAAGGGCAGGGATCCCCCTACTATGGCTACACCTTC. It encodes CASSEGQGSPYYGYTF.

The CDR3 region has the DNA TGTGCCAGCAGCCCCCTCCGGGACAGGGACAATGAGCAGTTCTTC. Protein: CASSPLRDRDNEQFF. This rearrangement joins TRBV14 to TRBJ2-1; 9 positions agree with TRBD1. Unmatched junction bases numbered 6, after V lost 4 bases and J lost 5 bases. CDR3 length: 15 residues. Germline assignment: CDR1 SGHDN and CDR2 FVKESK.

V is TRBV28 and J is TRBJ1-2; D is unresolved. The CDR3 extends over 12 amino acids. Germline assignment: CDR1 MDHEN and CDR2 SYDVKM. The V end was cut by 8 bases, the J end by 1 base, with 8 bases between. The chain's CDR3 is CASLQDNYGYTF. The CDR3, as DNA: TGTGCCAGCCTGCAGGATAACTATGGCTACACCTTC.

The CDR3 DNA reads as TGTGCCAGCAGCTTAAGGACAGGGGCGGGGGAGACCCAGTACTTC. It specifies CASSLRTGAGETQYF. The chain uses TRBV5-6 and TRBJ2-5; 9 bases are a match to TRBD1. J gave up 5 bases and V 2 bases, and 7 bases lay outside the gene matches. Germline V gene lookup returns CDR1 SGHDT and CDR2 YYEEEE. This CDR3 contains 15 residues.

The chain links TRBV5-6 to TRBJ2-4; D is perhaps TRBD2 (5 bases). The length of the CDR3 is 16 residues. Trimming cost V 3 bases and J 1 base, with 14 bases left between them. Germline assignment: CDR1 SGHDT and CDR2 YYEEEE. CDR3 amino acids: CASSSRGVAAKNIQYF. CDR3 sequence (DNA): TGTGCCAGCAGCTCGCGAGGTGTAGCGGCCAAAAACATTCAGTACTTC.

The rearrangement joins TRBV5-4 to TRBJ2-3; 11 positions match TRBD2. CDR3 length: 15 residues. The germline gives CDR1 SGHNT, CDR2 YYREEE (reference sequence). J lost 6 bases, V lost 4 bases, and 7 bases had no gene match. As DNA, the CDR3 is TGTGCCAGCAGCCTTAGCGGGAGGGCCGCGGATACGCAGTATTTT. Translated: CASSLSGRAADTQYF.

V gene TRBV29-1 combines with J gene TRBJ2-5; 14 bases fit TRBD2. The CDR3 is 18 residues long. The germline gives CDR1 SQVTM, CDR2 ANQGSEA. CDR3 protein: CRGTTSGGAKGRKETQYF. The CDR3 DNA is TGCAGAGGCACGACTAGCGGGGGGGCCAAGGGTCGTAAGGAGACCCAGTACTTC.

The chain is built from TRBV19 and TRBJ1-6, with D hard to call. The V and J ends lost 7 bases and 0 bases respectively, with 10 bases between them. The CDR3 has 15 amino acids. Germline lookup yields CDR1 LNHDA and CDR2 SQIVND (reference sequence). DNA of the CDR3: TGTGCCAGTAAGGAGGACCTCTCCTATAATTCACCCCTCCACTTT. Protein product: CASKEDLSYNSPLHF. The variable domain in full, with the rest retrieved from reference TRBV19 and TRBJ1-6, is DGGITQSPKYLFRKEGQNVTLSCEQNLNHDAMYWYRQDPGQGLRLIYYSQIVNDFQKGDIAEGYSVSREKKESFPLTVTSAQKNPTAFYLCASKEDLSYNSPLHFGNGTRLTVT.

The J gene is TRBJ2-4, the V gene TRBV4-1, with TRBD2 matching over 14 bases. After removal of 1 base from V and 1 base from J, the junction contained 3 bases not matched to a gene. The CDR3 length is 18 residues. CDR1 is MGHRA and CDR2 is YSYEKL in the germline V gene. The DNA of the CDR3 is TGCGCCAGCAGCCAAGGACTAGCGGGAGGGGGGGCCAAAAACATTCAGTACTTC. It is translated as CASSQGLAGGGAKNIQYF.

The CDR3 DNA is TGTGCCAGCAGCTTAGGGACAGCTAACTATGGCTACACCTTC. Translation: CASSLGTANYGYTF. The chain employs TRBV7-2 and TRBJ1-2; possible D gene TRBD1, 6 bases. V was trimmed by 1 base and J by 0 bases, leaving 6 bases between them. CDR1 and CDR2 from the germline V gene are SGHTA and FQGNSA. The CDR3 is 14 amino acids.

The V and J genes are TRBV30 and TRBJ1-1; no firm D call. Per germline, CDR1 GTSNPN and CDR2 SVGIG (reference sequence). This CDR3 spans 13 amino acids. With 2 bases removed from V and 0 bases from J, the gap between germline ends came to 7 bases. This CDR3 is CAWSLELNTEAFF. CDR3 sequence (DNA): TGTGCCTGGAGTTTAGAGTTGAACACTGAAGCTTTCTTT.

The genes are TRBV30 and TRBJ1-2; maybe TRBD1 (5 bases). CDR1 and CDR2 from the germline V gene are GTSNPN and SVGIG (reference sequence). V dropped 2 bases and J dropped 3 bases, with 7 bases sitting between them. CDR3 length: 12 residues. The CDR3 region has the DNA TGTGCCTGGAGTACAGGCGACTATGGCTACACCTTC. Protein sequence: CAWSTGDYGYTF.

V gene TRBV19 combines with J gene TRBJ2-7; 12 bases fit TRBD2. Germline values: CDR1 LNHDA, CDR2 SQIVND (reference sequence). Trimming cost V 5 bases and J 1 base; bases outside gene matches: 3. The CDR3 runs 15 residues. The CDR3 reads CASSSLAGGSYEQYF. The DNA for the CDR3 is TGTGCCAGTAGTTCGCTAGCGGGAGGGTCCTACGAGCAGTACTTC. The full variable domain, completed using reference TRBV19 and TRBJ2-7, is DGGITQSPKYLFRKEGQNVTLSCEQNLNHDAMYWYRQDPGQGLRLIYYSQIVNDFQKGDIAEGYSVSREKKESFPLTVTSAQKNPTAFYLCASSSLAGGSYEQYFGPGTRLTVT.

This clone is a singleton in its sample. The rearrangement joins TRBV5-1 to TRBJ1-1, with no clear D. The germline CDR1 and CDR2 sequences are SGHRS and YFSETQ. The CDR3 is made up of 17 amino acids. V was cut by 0 bases and J by 0 bases, with 15 bases left in between. CDR3 region: CASSLGLGDYMNTEAFF. CDR3 bases: TGCGCCAGCAGCTTGGGACTTGGGGATTACATGAACACTGAAGCTTTCTTT. The variable domain in full, with the rest retrieved from reference TRBV5-1 and TRBJ1-1, is KAGVTQTPRYLIKTRGQQVTLSCSPISGHRSVSWYQQTPGQGLQFLFEYFSETQRNKGNFPGRFSGRQFSNSRSEMNVSTLELGDSALYLCASSLGLGDYMNTEAFFGQGTRLTVV.

This clone was seen a few times. The chain has TRBV4-1 and TRBJ1-3, with D possibly being TRBD1 (5 bases). The V and J ends lost 0 bases and 4 bases respectively, with 19 bases between them. This CDR3 region has 18 residues. Germline V gene sequence: CDR1 MGHRA, CDR2 YSYEKL. As DNA, the CDR3 is TGCGCCAGCAGCCAAGAGATGGTAGGGGCCCCCACCGGAAACACCATATATTTT. Translation gives CASSQEMVGAPTGNTIYF.

The chain employs TRBV28 and TRBJ2-2; possibly TRBD1 for D (5 bases). Trimming took 1 base from V and 7 from J, leaving 7 bases between them. The CDR3 has 13 residues. Germline assignment: CDR1 MDHEN and CDR2 SYDVKM. The CDR3 DNA follows: TGTGCCAGCAGTTTATCTAGGGGCGGGGAGCTGTTTTTT. Translation gives CASSLSRGGELFF. The variable domain in full, completed from reference TRBV28 and TRBJ2-2, reads DVKVTQSSRYLVKRTGEKVFLECVQDMDHENMFWYRQDPGLGLRLIYFSYDVKMKEKGDIPEGYSVSREKKERFSLILESASTNQTSMYLCASSLSRGGELFFGEGSRLTVL.

The gene calls are TRBV2 and TRBJ2-3, with 7 positions matching TRBD1. CDR1 is SNHLY and CDR2 is FYNNEI in the germline V gene. The CDR3 is 14 amino acids. V dropped 9 bases and J dropped 2; count of bases not matched to a gene: 8. Here the CDR3 reads CASTRDSSTDTQYF. CDR3 DNA: TGTGCCAGTACAAGGGACAGCTCCACAGATACGCAGTATTTT. Supplemented by reference TRBV2 and TRBJ2-3, the full variable domain reads EPEVTQTPSHQVTQMGQEVILRCVPISNHLYFYWYRQILGQKVEFLVSFYNNEISEKSEIFDDQFSVERPDGSNFTLKIRSTKLEDSAMYFCASTRDSSTDTQYFGPGTRLTVL.

The V call is TRBV10-3, the J call TRBJ2-3, with TRBD2 matching 9 bases. The CDR3 loop spans 15 amino acids. Per the germline V gene, CDR1 is ENHRY and CDR2 is SYGVKD. Trimming took 2 bases from V and 6 from J; bases not matched to a gene: 6. The CDR3 nucleotides read TGTGCCATCAGTGAGCTGCGGGAGGGCGCGGATACGCAGTATTTT. It encodes CAISELREGADTQYF.

The V gene is TRBV6-5, the J gene TRBJ1-1; maybe TRBD1 (6 bases). The germline CDR1 and CDR2 sequences are MNHEY and SVGAGI. The length of the CDR3 is 15 residues. V dropped 4 bases and J dropped 2 bases, with 14 bases sitting between them. This CDR3 is CASSSSGTINTEAFF. The CDR3, as DNA: TGTGCCAGCAGTTCCTCCGGGACAATAAACACTGAAGCTTTCTTT.